This TCR beta chain is drawn from a study of molecular identifiers for immune sequencing clone quantification. Study findings and constraints: It was shown that clones above 20 RNA copies held over 98% of effector molecules, but under 1% in naive cells. Identical TCR molecules can share a barcode, and this sharing could underestimate highly expanded clone sizes.

With 5 bases clipped from V and 6 bases from J, the junction kept 8 bases outside the gene matches. The germline V gene encodes CDR1 SGHVS and CDR2 FNYEAQ. The CDR3 has 14 residues. Both previously described methods and listed TCR primers were employed to make bulk TCR libraries. One entry per CDR3 protein results from TCRdb running MiXCR on the PCR reads. The profile shows 550,000 to 750,000 distinct CDR3 sequences, 15% to 20% of them singletons. Comments on this clonotype: Its target is not known. Since a much larger clone is just one base distant, this may be a read error. The CDR3 carries no conserved terminal phenylalanine or tryptophan, so it likely arises from a read error.

Sample: naive CD8+ T cells from blood, with Jurkat cell RNA spiked in. The subset here: FACS-sorted CD8+CD4-CCR7+CD45RA+ naive T cells. The source of this sequence is a human donor in good health. Some libraries in this study had Jurkat cell RNA spiked in. This rearrangement joins TRBV7-6 to TRBJ1-1; 8 bases map to TRBD1. For the CDR3, the DNA is TGTGCCAGCAGCCCCGGGACAGGTTTCGCTGAAGCTTTCTCT. It yields the protein CASSPGTGFAEAFS.